The subject of this entry is one TCR beta chain. This record belongs to a study of blood T cell repertoires in COVID-19. Study overall: Specimens from acute and convalescent COVID-19 originated in the United States, Italy and Spain. Sources were T cells, B-cell-depleted T cells, or PBMCs; the material itself was cDNA or gDNA.

In the authors' workflow: Estimated nucleated cell counts came from reference gene primer amplification. Sequenced by immunoSEQ multiplex PCR; TCRdb stores in-frame clones only, minus some. V, J and clone size derive from that table, while D and trimming were established from the DNA sequence. Found here are 300,000 to 400,000 clones, roughly 90% of them singletons; the top ten hold about 3.9%. Germline V gene data show CDR1 as SGHRS and CDR2 as YFSETQ. Trimming at V came to 5 bases and at J to 4 bases, leaving 6 bases not matched to a gene. The CDR3 is 16 residues long. The clonotype originates from a woman aged 45 to 65 with active or convalescent COVID-19. The rearrangement joins TRBV5-1 to TRBJ2-3; 14 bases align to TRBD2. The source material was peripheral blood. CDR3: CASRSRLAGGPDTQYF. In DNA, the CDR3 is TGCGCCAGCAGGTCCCGACTAGCGGGGGGGCCAGATACGCAGTATTTT.